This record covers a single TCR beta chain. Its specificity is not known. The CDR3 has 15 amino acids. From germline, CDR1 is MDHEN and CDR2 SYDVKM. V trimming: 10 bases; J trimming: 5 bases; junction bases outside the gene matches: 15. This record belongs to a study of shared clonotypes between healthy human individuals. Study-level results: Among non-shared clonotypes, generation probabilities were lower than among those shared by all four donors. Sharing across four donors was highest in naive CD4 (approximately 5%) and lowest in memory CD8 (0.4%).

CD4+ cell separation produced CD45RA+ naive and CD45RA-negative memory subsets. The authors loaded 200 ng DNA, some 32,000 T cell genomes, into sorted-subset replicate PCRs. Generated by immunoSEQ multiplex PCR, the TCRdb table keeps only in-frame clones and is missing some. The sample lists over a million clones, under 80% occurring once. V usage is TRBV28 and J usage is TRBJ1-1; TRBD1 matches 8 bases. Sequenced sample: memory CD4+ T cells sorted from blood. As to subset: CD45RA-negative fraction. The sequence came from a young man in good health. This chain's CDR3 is CATLIITGGRTEAFF. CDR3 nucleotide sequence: TGTGCCACCCTAATCATTACAGGGGGAAGGACTGAAGCTTTCTTT.